These T cell receptor beta chains were read from a single sample in a study of T cells in Graves' hyperthyroidism and ophthalmopathy. TCRdb re-derived calls from the multiplex PCR reads in MiXCR, one entry per CDR3 protein. The repertoire holds about 260,000 distinct CDR3 sequences, with less than 30% as singletons. The sequencing input was blood. These receptors all stem from a man aged 35-49 years with Graves' hyperthyroidism that later progressed to Graves' ophthalmopathy. The CDR3 runs from the conserved cysteine through the conserved F or W. The order of the fields is V gene, clone size, D gene, J gene, CDR3 protein, CDR3 DNA. The D gene is left open where the match is weak. Size is omitted from some rows. Given values are once, few, many or a class for expanded clones.

V gene: TRBV10-2
clone size: NA
D gene: NA
J gene: TRBJ1-1
CDR3 protein: CASNPGGTTEAFF
CDR3 DNA: TGCGCCAGTAACCCGGGGGGGACCACTGAAGCTTTCTTT

V gene: TRBV12-3/TRBV12-4
clone size: many
D gene: NA
J gene: TRBJ2-2
CDR3 protein: CASSFRRTNTGELFF
CDR3 DNA: TGTGCCAGCAGTTTCCGGCGAACGAACACCGGGGAGCTGTTTTTT

V gene: TRBV6-1
clone size: NA
D gene: NA
J gene: TRBJ2-7
CDR3 protein: CASRARDPYEQYF
CDR3 DNA: TGTGCCAGCAGGGCCCGGGATCCCTACGAGCAGTACTTC

V gene: TRBV6-4
clone size: many
D gene: NA
J gene: TRBJ2-7
CDR3 protein: CASSTPRVGDTPYEQYF
CDR3 DNA: TGTGCCAGCAGTACCCCGCGAGTGGGGGACACCCCTTACGAGCAGTACTTC

V gene: TRBV2
clone size: many
D gene: NA
J gene: TRBJ1-1
CDR3 protein: CASMRDPNTEAFF
CDR3 DNA: TGTGCCAGCATGAGGGATCCTAACACTGAAGCTTTCTTT

V gene: TRBV28
clone size: many
D gene: TRBD2
J gene: TRBJ2-4
CDR3 protein: CASRQIGRLAKNIQYF
CDR3 DNA: TGTGCCAGCAGACAAATCGGGAGGTTAGCCAAAAACATTCAGTACTTC

V gene: TRBV12-3/TRBV12-4
clone size: NA
D gene: NA
J gene: TRBJ1-2
CDR3 protein: CASSLATGQIDYGYTF
CDR3 DNA: TGTGCCAGCAGTTTAGCTACAGGGCAGATTGACTATGGCTACACCTTC

V gene: TRBV24-1
clone size: many
D gene: TRBD1
J gene: TRBJ1-5
CDR3 protein: CATSDTRPGQGNQPQHF
CDR3 DNA: TGTGCCACCAGTGACACTCGCCCGGGACAGGGTAATCAGCCCCAGCATTTT

V gene: TRBV2
clone size: many
D gene: NA
J gene: TRBJ2-6
CDR3 protein: CASHRASGANVLTF
CDR3 DNA: TGTGCCAGCCACCGGGCTTCTGGGGCCAACGTCCTGACTTTC

V gene: TRBV6-5
clone size: many
D gene: NA
J gene: TRBJ1-1
CDR3 protein: CASSYMRNTEAFF
CDR3 DNA: TGTGCCAGCAGTTACATGAGGAACACTGAAGCTTTCTTT

V gene: TRBV20-1
clone size: few
D gene: TRBD2
J gene: TRBJ2-5
CDR3 protein: CSAQLAGGTLETQYF
CDR3 DNA: TGCAGTGCACAACTAGCGGGAGGTACTCTTGAAACCCAGTACTTC

V gene: TRBV9
clone size: many
D gene: NA
J gene: TRBJ2-6
CDR3 protein: CASSSGLGSGANVLTF
CDR3 DNA: TGTGCCAGCAGCTCTGGCTTGGGCTCTGGGGCCAACGTCCTGACTTTC